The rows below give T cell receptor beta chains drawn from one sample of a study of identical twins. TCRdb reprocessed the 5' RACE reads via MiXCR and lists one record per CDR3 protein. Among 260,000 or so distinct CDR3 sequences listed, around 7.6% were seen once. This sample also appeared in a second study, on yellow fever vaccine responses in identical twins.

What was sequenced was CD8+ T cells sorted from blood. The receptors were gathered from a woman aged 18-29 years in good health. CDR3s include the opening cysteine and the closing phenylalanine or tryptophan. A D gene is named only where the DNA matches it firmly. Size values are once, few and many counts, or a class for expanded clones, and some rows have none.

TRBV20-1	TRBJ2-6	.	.	TGCAGTGCTAGTTCGGGGTCTGGGGCCAACGTCCTGACTTTC	CSASSGSGANVLTF
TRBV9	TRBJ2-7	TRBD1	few	TGTGCCAGCAGCGTCGGGACAGCGGACTACGAGCAGTACTTC	CASSVGTADYEQYF
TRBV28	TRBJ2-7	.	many	TGTGCCAGCAGTTTAGGCGGGACCTCCTACGAGCAGTACTTC	CASSLGGTSYEQYF
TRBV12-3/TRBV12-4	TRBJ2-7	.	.	TGTGCCAGCAGCCCCACAGGGCGCGAGCAGTACTTC	CASSPTGREQYF
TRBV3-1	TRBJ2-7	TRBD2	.	TGTGCCAGCAGCCAAGTTGGCGGGAGAACCTACGAGCAGTACTTC	CASSQVGGRTYEQYF
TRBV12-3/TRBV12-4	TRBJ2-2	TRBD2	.	TGTGCCAGCAATCCGGGACTAGCGGGATCGAACACCGGGGAGCTGTTTTTT	CASNPGLAGSNTGELFF
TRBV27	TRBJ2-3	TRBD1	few	TGTGCCAGCTCCGACCGGGACAGGGTTACAGATACGCAGTATTTT	CASSDRDRVTDTQYF
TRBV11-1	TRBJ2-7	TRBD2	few	TGTGCCAGCAGCCCCCGGGGGGGCGTATCTAGCGGGATCTACGAGCAGTACTTC	CASSPRGGVSSGIYEQYF
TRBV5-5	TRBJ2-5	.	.	TGTGCCAGCAGCTTTGTGGGATCGTACCAAGAGACCCAGTACTTC	CASSFVGSYQETQYF
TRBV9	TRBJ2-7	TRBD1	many	TGTGCCAGCAGCGTAGATAGGGGCAGGGGGTCCTACGAGCAGTACTTC	CASSVDRGRGSYEQYF
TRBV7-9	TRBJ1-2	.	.	TGTGCCAGCAGCTCGACCGCGGATCGGGGACATAACTATGGCTACACCTTC	CASSSTADRGHNYGYTF
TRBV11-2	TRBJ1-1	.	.	TGTGCCAGCAGCTTAGGTTTCGGGGGATTCAAGGGGGCTGAAGCTTTCTTT	CASSLGFGGFKGAEAFF
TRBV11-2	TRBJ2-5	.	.	TGTGCCAGCAGCGGGGGGTGGGTGGAGACCCAGTACTTC	CASSGGWVETQYF
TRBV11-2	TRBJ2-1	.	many	TGTGCCAGCAGCCTAGAGGTTGATTTTCATGAGCAGTTCTTC	CASSLEVDFHEQFF
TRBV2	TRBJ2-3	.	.	TGTGCCAGCAGTGAAGTCGAGGGCAATTCTGCGGCAGATACGCAGTATTTT	CASSEVEGNSAADTQYF
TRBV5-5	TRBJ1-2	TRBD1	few	TGTGCCAGCAGCACCGGACAGGGGGCGACCTACTATGGCTACACCTTC	CASSTGQGATYYGYTF
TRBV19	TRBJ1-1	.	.	TGTGCCAGTAGTATAGTCGGACAGTCGAGCACTGAAGCTTTCTTT	CASSIVGQSSTEAFF
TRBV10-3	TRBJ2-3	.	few	TGTGCCATCAGGGTAGATACGCAGTATTTT	CAIRVDTQYF
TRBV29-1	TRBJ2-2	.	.	TGCAGCGTTGAAGCCATTCGGGCCGGGGAGCTGTTTTTT	CSVEAIRAGELFF
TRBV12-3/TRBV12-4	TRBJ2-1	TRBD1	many	TGTGCCAGCAGTTTCACAGGGGGCAGGGACAATGAGCAGTTCTTC	CASSFTGGRDNEQFF
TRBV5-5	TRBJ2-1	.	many	TGTGCCAGCAGCTTCGGTGAGCAGTTCTTC	CASSFGEQFF
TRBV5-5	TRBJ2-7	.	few	TGTGCCAGCAGTCCGGATCCAGGCGGAGCCTCCTACGAGCAGTACTTC	CASSPDPGGASYEQYF